A single sample gave rise to the 30 T cell receptor beta chains below, sequenced in a study of T cell repertoires in cytomegalovirus infection. TCRdb recomputed calls from the reads with MiXCR, one row per CDR3 protein. Among 150,000 to 200,000 distinct CDR3 sequences listed, roughly a sixth were seen once. The sample was CD8+ T cells from PBMCs. The source of these receptors is a human donor in good health (CMV status not recorded). Some clones in this sample may be carry-over from other donors' samples.

This clonotype was observed many times. This chain uses TRBV7-2 with TRBJ1-1, with unresolved D. This CDR3 is built from 15 residues. V gave up 1 base and J gave up 0 bases, with 9 bases separating them. The germline V gene has CDR1 SGHTA and CDR2 FQGNSA. The CDR3 loop reads CASSLGFGLNTEAFF. The CDR3 nucleotides read TGTGCCAGCAGCTTAGGTTTCGGATTGAACACTGAAGCTTTCTTT.

This clonotype was observed a handful of times. The chain links TRBV28 to TRBJ2-5; 7 bases agree with TRBD1. CDR3 size: 13 residues. Germline CDR1 reads MDHEN; CDR2 reads SYDVKM. With 5 bases clipped from V and 5 bases from J, the junction kept 5 bases outside the gene matches. The CDR3 nucleotides are TGTGCCAGCAGTCCCACAGGGGACGAGACCCAGTACTTC. It codes for CASSPTGDETQYF. Full variable domain (rest looked up from reference TRBV28 and TRBJ2-5): DVKVTQSSRYLVKRTGEKVFLECVQDMDHENMFWYRQDPGLGLRLIYFSYDVKMKEKGDIPEGYSVSREKKERFSLILESASTNQTSMYLCASSPTGDETQYFGPGTRLLVL.

The chain uses TRBV19 and TRBJ2-1; D may be TRBD1 (6 bases). Trimming removed 7 bases from V and 0 bases from J, with 16 bases in between. The CDR3 runs to 16 residues. The germline gives CDR1 LNHDA, CDR2 SQIVND (reference sequence). CDR3 sequence: CASNNRQESSYNEQFF. For the CDR3, the DNA is TGTGCCAGTAACAACAGACAGGAAAGCTCCTACAATGAGCAGTTCTTC.

This clonotype showed up just a few times. V gene TRBV28 combines with J gene TRBJ1-5, with 7 positions matching TRBD1. V lost 7 bases, J lost 4 bases, and 22 bases stayed unmatched. The germline gives CDR1 MDHEN, CDR2 SYDVKM. This CDR3 comprises 19 residues. The CDR3 coding sequence is TGTGCCAGCAATTACAGGGGATTAATCCGGAAATCGAGGAATCAGCCCCAGCATTTT. It translates to CASNYRGLIRKSRNQPQHF.

This clonotype has a handful of counts. The chain has TRBV15 and TRBJ2-7; weak D call: TRBD2 (5 bases). The CDR3 consists of 13 residues. CDR1 is LNHNV, CDR2 YYDKDF, per germline (reference sequence). Trimming removed 3 bases at V and 6 bases at J, with 12 bases between. CDR3 bases: TGTGCCACCAGCAGCCCACGGGGTCTCGAGCAGTACTTC. As protein: CATSSPRGLEQYF.

There are a few counts of this clonotype. The chain employs TRBV7-9 and TRBJ2-7; TRBD1 aligns across 7 bases. The ends lost 5 bases at V and 6 bases at J; junction bases unmatched: 10. This CDR3 is built from 14 residues. The V gene's germline CDR1 is SEHNR and CDR2 FQNEAQ (reference sequence). The CDR3 sequence: CASSPPTGSIEQYF. The CDR3 nucleotides are TGTGCCAGCAGCCCTCCGACAGGGTCGATCGAGCAGTACTTC.

This clonotype was seen more than once but under ten times. The V call is TRBV6-2 or TRBV6-3, the J call TRBJ2-3; 10 bases map to TRBD1. Losses at the gene ends were 6 bases for V and 4 bases for J; bases not matched to a gene: 7. This CDR3 has 15 residues. The V gene's germline CDR1 is MNHEY and CDR2 SVGEGT. CDR3 sequence reads: CASSRGQGESDTQYF. CDR3 nucleotides: TGTGCCAGCAGCCGTGGACAGGGGGAGTCAGATACGCAGTATTTT.

In the case of this clonotype: One end of the junction does not line up with germline, which may come from a read error. V usage is TRBV12-3 or TRBV12-4 and J usage is TRBJ1-1; D call uncertain. The CDR3 has 12 residues. CDR3 coding DNA: TGTGCCAGCAGCCCCTTTAGGACTGTAGCTTTCTTT. It codes for CASSPFRTVAFF.

This clonotype has ten or more counts. The chain combines TRBV6-2 or TRBV6-3 with TRBJ1-2; D is possibly TRBD1 (5 bases). The germline V gene has CDR1 MNHEY and CDR2 SVGEGT. CDR3 length equals 14 residues. Trimming shortened V by 4 bases and J by 0 bases, and 9 bases separated the two germline ends. The CDR3 protein is CASSLTETNYGYTF. Here the CDR3 DNA reads TGTGCCAGCAGTTTGACAGAGACTAACTATGGCTACACCTTC.

This clonotype showed up just once. V usage is TRBV4-1 and J usage is TRBJ2-5, with a possible D match to TRBD2 (6 bases). CDR3 length: 14 amino acids. CDR1 is MGHRA, CDR2 YSYEKL, per germline. V was trimmed by 2 bases and J by 2 bases, leaving 9 bases between them. The CDR3 DNA reads as TGCGCCAGCAGCCAAAACCGGGGGCAAGAGACCCAGTACTTC. Translated, it gives CASSQNRGQETQYF.

This clonotype has only a few counts. This chain uses TRBV20-1 with TRBJ2-2; D is ambiguous. Per the germline V gene, CDR1 is DFQATT and CDR2 is SNEGSKA (reference sequence). V lost 6 bases, J lost 2 bases, and 10 bases lay in between. This CDR3 contains 13 residues. CDR3 region: CSALRPNTGELFF. The CDR3 DNA reads as TGCAGTGCCCTTCGTCCCAACACCGGGGAGCTGTTTTTT.

The genes are TRBV12-3 or TRBV12-4 and TRBJ2-5; the D gene could be TRBD1 or TRBD2 (5 bases each). The CDR3 is 16 amino acids. With 5 bases removed from V and 1 base from J, the gap between germline ends came to 17 bases. CDR3 in DNA: TGTGCCAGCAGTCCCCCCGGGGCACCCCTCCAAGAGACCCAGTACTTC. Its translation is CASSPPGAPLQETQYF.

In this sample, this clonotype turned up a few times. The chain has TRBV4-3 and TRBJ2-2, with 7 bases lining up with TRBD1. The germline CDR1 and CDR2 sequences are LGHNA and YSLEER. Germline trimming cut 2 bases from V and 0 bases from J; bases unmatched to any gene: 3. This CDR3 has 16 amino acids. CDR3 bases: TGCGCCAGCAGCCAACTGGGACAGTCGAACACCGGGGAGCTGTTTTTT. Encoded protein: CASSQLGQSNTGELFF.

The chain couples TRBV19 to TRBJ2-2, with 11 bases matching TRBD1. This CDR3 comprises 17 residues. After removal of 4 bases from V and 4 bases from J, the junction contained 8 bases not matched to a gene. Germline lookup yields CDR1 LNHDA and CDR2 SQIVND (reference sequence). The DNA for the CDR3 is TGTGCCAGTAGTACCCCCTGGGACAGGGGGGTCACCGGGGAGCTGTTTTTT. It specifies CASSTPWDRGVTGELFF.

This rearrangement joins TRBV12-3 or TRBV12-4 to TRBJ2-1; 9 bases are a match to TRBD1. This CDR3 has 15 residues. J lost 6 bases, V lost 8 bases, and 11 bases had no gene match. CDR3 in DNA: TGTGCCAGCGGTACAAACAGGGGGCAGCGCAATGAGCAGTTCTTC. As protein: CASGTNRGQRNEQFF.

In the case of this clonotype: The junction and the germline gene differ at one end; a read error may be behind it. The chain has TRBV7-9 and TRBJ1-1, with TRBD1 matching over 8 bases. There are 14 residues in the CDR3. CDR1 is SEHNR, CDR2 FQNEAQ, per germline (reference sequence). The CDR3 loop is CANSSRGQRTEAFF. CDR3 coding DNA: TGTGCCAACAGCTCCAGGGGGCAGAGGACTGAAGCTTTCTTT.

This clonotype was detected a few times. The chain carries TRBV7-6 and TRBJ2-7, with unresolved D. V was cut by 5 bases and J by 2 bases, with 16 bases left in between. This CDR3 has 15 residues. Per germline, CDR1 SGHVS and CDR2 FNYEAQ. The CDR3 reads CASSPDGFPPYEQYF. The CDR3 DNA follows: TGTGCCAGCAGCCCGGACGGGTTCCCCCCCTACGAGCAGTACTTC.

This rearrangement joins TRBV20-1 to TRBJ1-5, with a tentative D call TRBD1 (6 bases). CDR1 DFQATT and CDR2 SNEGSKA come from the germline V gene (reference sequence). Trimming cost V 0 bases and J 2 bases, with 23 bases left between them. The CDR3 length is 19 residues. CDR3 coding DNA: TGCAGTGCTAGAGAGAGTCGGACAGCTTTTTCCTTTCGCAATCAGCCCCAGCATTTT. It is translated as CSARESRTAFSFRNQPQHF.

This clonotype has a handful of counts. This chain links TRBV10-3 with TRBJ1-3, with D unclear. The CDR3 totals 15 residues. CDR1 is ENHRY, CDR2 SYGVKD, per germline. V lost 2 bases, J lost 0 bases, and 8 bases lay in between. Here the CDR3 DNA reads TGTGCCATCAGTGAGCAGGTGCACTCTGGAAACACCATATATTTT. Translation: CAISEQVHSGNTIYF.

The V gene is TRBV12-3 or TRBV12-4, the J gene TRBJ2-3; 9 bases are a match to TRBD1. The ends lost 3 bases at V and 6 bases at J; junction bases unmatched: 7. The CDR3 extends over 15 amino acids. CDR3 sequence: CASSFFGTGSDTQYF. The CDR3 bases are TGTGCCAGCAGTTTTTTCGGGACAGGGTCCGATACGCAGTATTTT.

This clonotype was recorded a few times. This chain uses TRBV27 with TRBJ1-6, with D perhaps matching TRBD1 (6 bases). CDR3 size: 14 residues. V was trimmed by 2 bases and J by 8 bases, leaving 10 bases between them. CDR1 and CDR2 from the germline V gene are MNHEY and SMNVEV (reference sequence). CDR3 bases: TGTGCCAGCAGTTTAGAGGGGGGGGATTCACCCCTCCACTTT. This gives the protein CASSLEGGDSPLHF.

This clonotype was observed a handful of times. This rearrangement joins TRBV27 to TRBJ1-1; D gene uncertain. Germline CDR1 MNHEY, CDR2 SMNVEV (reference sequence). Trimming pared 1 base from V and 4 bases from J, leaving 16 bases between. This CDR3 contains 16 residues. The CDR3 loop reads CASSLYPGAGSTEAFF. The CDR3 bases are TGTGCCAGCAGTTTATATCCGGGAGCTGGGAGCACTGAAGCTTTCTTT.

The chain is built from TRBV11-2 and TRBJ2-3; D is unresolved. The CDR3 covers 14 residues. Per germline, CDR1 SGHAT and CDR2 FQNNGV. With 2 bases removed from V and 4 bases from J, the gap between germline ends came to 10 bases. The CDR3 here is CASSLRPESDTQYF. The DNA of the CDR3 is TGTGCCAGCAGCTTACGACCCGAATCAGATACGCAGTATTTT.

The rearrangement uses TRBV7-6 and TRBJ1-4; 9 nucleotides match TRBD1. This CDR3 region has 17 residues. V was clipped by 5 bases and J by 4 bases; unmatched bases: 11. The V gene's germline CDR1 is SGHVS and CDR2 FNYEAQ. CDR3 residues: CASSDFRTGENNEKLFF. The CDR3 DNA reads TGTGCCAGCAGCGACTTTCGGACAGGGGAAAATAATGAAAAACTGTTTTTT. Using reference TRBV7-6 and TRBJ1-4 for the parts outside the CDR3, the full variable domain is GAGVSQSPRYKVTKRGQDVALRCDPISGHVSLYWYRQALGQGPEFLTYFNYEAQQDKSGLPNDRFSAERPEGSISTLTIQRTEQRDSAMYRCASSDFRTGENNEKLFFGSGTQLSVL.

This rearrangement joins TRBV20-1 to TRBJ2-1; maybe TRBD2 (6 bases). The V end lost 1 base, the J end lost 0 bases, and 13 bases lay between the germline ends. The V gene's germline CDR1 is DFQATT and CDR2 SNEGSKA (reference sequence). The CDR3 runs 16 residues. The CDR3 DNA reads as TGCAGTGCTAGAGCCCGGGACTCCCCCTCCTACAATGAGCAGTTCTTC. Translating it yields CSARARDSPSYNEQFF.

On this clonotype: An end of the junction does not agree with germline; a read error may underlie this. The genes are TRBV7-9 and TRBJ2-1; tentatively, D is TRBD1 (5 bases). CDR3 length: 12 residues. The germline gives CDR1 SEHNR, CDR2 FQNEAQ (reference sequence). This CDR3 reads CASSIAMDTRFF. The CDR3 DNA is TGTGCCAGCAGCATAGCCATGGACACAAGGTTCTTC.

V usage is TRBV6-6 and J usage is TRBJ2-1, with TRBD2 identical over 12 bases. Trimming removed 5 bases from V and 4 bases from J; junction bases left unmatched: 6. CDR1 and CDR2 (germline): MNHNY, SVGAGI (reference sequence). The CDR3 totals 16 residues. In DNA form, the CDR3 reads TGTGCCAGCAGTCCTAGCGGGGGGGCTCTTTACAATGAGCAGTTCTTC. Its translation is CASSPSGGALYNEQFF.

The V and J genes are TRBV7-9 and TRBJ2-3; the match to TRBD1 covers 8 bases. The CDR3 is made up of 16 amino acids. The junction had 7 bases not matched to a gene; V was cut back by 3 bases and J by 2 bases. From germline, CDR1 is SEHNR and CDR2 FQNEAQ (reference sequence). CDR3 sequence reads: CASSFGQGTSTDTQYF. The CDR3 region has the DNA TGTGCCAGCAGCTTCGGACAGGGAACCTCCACAGATACGCAGTATTTT.

Note on this clonotype: A single base separates this from a much larger clone, so it may be a read error. The rearrangement joins TRBV7-3 to TRBJ2-7, with D perhaps being TRBD1 or TRBD2 (5 bases each). CDR1 and CDR2 (germline): SGHTA, FQGTGA. V gave up 3 bases and J gave up 3 bases, with 9 bases separating them. The CDR3 is 13 residues long. CDR3 nucleotides: TGTGCCAGCAGCTTGGGACCGCGCTACGAGCAGTACTTC. Translating it yields CASSLGPRYEQYF. Using reference TRBV7-3 and TRBJ2-7 for the parts outside the CDR3, the full variable domain is GAGVSQTPSNKVTEKGKYVELRCDPISGHTALYWYRQSLGQGPEFLIYFQGTGAADDSGLPNDRFFAVRPEGSVSTLKIQRTERGDSAVYLCASSLGPRYEQYFGPGTRLTVT.

This clonotype has a handful of counts. The chain couples TRBV7-8 to TRBJ2-3, with D perhaps TRBD1 or TRBD2 (5 bases each). Germline V gene sequence: CDR1 SGHVS, CDR2 FQNEAQ. The CDR3 has 18 residues. V was shortened by 6 bases and J by 4 bases, with 26 bases between the two germline ends. The CDR3 region is CASSYPFVGEDTPDTQYF. For the CDR3, the DNA is TGTGCCAGCAGTTATCCTTTTGTGGGGGAAGATACACCAGATACGCAGTATTTT.